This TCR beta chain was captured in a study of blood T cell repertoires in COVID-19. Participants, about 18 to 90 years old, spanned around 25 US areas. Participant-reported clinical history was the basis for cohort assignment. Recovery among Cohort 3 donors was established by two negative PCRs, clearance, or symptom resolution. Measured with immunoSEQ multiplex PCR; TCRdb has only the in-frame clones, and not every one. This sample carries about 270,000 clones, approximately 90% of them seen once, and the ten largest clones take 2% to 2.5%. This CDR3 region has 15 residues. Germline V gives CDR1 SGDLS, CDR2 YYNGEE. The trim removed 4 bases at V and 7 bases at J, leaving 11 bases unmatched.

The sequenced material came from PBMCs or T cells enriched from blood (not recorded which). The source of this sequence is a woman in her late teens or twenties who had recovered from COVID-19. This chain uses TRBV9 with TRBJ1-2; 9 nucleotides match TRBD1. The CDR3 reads CASSPRTGDYGGYTF. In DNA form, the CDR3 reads TGTGCCAGCAGCCCTCGGACAGGGGATTACGGTGGCTACACCTTC.